The TCR beta chain described here comes from a study of T cell responses to AZD1222 COVID-19 vaccine. Study results and limitations: The donor cohort was predominantly white British with a female majority, and clonal diversity may have been underestimated. Recipients of AZD1222 seropositive at baseline numbered only 6 or 7.

Here immunoSEQ multiplex PCR was the method, and the copy in TCRdb shows in-frame clones only, minus some. The sample carries around 150,000 clones, 94% recorded once. Points on this clone: Its antigen is still unknown.

This TCR was recovered from an adult in good health. This specimen was peripheral blood, taken on day 0 of AZD1222 vaccination.

The CDR3 DNA sequence: TGTGCCAGCTCACCAGAGGGTCCTAGCAAGACCCAGTACTTC. Translated: CASSPEGPSKTQYF. The V and J genes are TRBV18 and TRBJ2-5; D perhaps matches TRBD2 (5 bases). The germline CDR1 and CDR2 sequences are KGHSH and LQKENI. The CDR3 is 14 residues long. Trimming stripped 2 bases from V and 6 bases from J, with 13 bases between. The full variable domain, completed using reference TRBV18 and TRBJ2-5, is NAGVMQNPRHLVRRRGQEARLRCSPMKGHSHVYWYRQLPEEGLKFMVYLQKENIIDESGMPKERFSAEFPKEGPSILRIQQVVRGDSAAYFCASSPEGPSKTQYFGPGTRLLVL.